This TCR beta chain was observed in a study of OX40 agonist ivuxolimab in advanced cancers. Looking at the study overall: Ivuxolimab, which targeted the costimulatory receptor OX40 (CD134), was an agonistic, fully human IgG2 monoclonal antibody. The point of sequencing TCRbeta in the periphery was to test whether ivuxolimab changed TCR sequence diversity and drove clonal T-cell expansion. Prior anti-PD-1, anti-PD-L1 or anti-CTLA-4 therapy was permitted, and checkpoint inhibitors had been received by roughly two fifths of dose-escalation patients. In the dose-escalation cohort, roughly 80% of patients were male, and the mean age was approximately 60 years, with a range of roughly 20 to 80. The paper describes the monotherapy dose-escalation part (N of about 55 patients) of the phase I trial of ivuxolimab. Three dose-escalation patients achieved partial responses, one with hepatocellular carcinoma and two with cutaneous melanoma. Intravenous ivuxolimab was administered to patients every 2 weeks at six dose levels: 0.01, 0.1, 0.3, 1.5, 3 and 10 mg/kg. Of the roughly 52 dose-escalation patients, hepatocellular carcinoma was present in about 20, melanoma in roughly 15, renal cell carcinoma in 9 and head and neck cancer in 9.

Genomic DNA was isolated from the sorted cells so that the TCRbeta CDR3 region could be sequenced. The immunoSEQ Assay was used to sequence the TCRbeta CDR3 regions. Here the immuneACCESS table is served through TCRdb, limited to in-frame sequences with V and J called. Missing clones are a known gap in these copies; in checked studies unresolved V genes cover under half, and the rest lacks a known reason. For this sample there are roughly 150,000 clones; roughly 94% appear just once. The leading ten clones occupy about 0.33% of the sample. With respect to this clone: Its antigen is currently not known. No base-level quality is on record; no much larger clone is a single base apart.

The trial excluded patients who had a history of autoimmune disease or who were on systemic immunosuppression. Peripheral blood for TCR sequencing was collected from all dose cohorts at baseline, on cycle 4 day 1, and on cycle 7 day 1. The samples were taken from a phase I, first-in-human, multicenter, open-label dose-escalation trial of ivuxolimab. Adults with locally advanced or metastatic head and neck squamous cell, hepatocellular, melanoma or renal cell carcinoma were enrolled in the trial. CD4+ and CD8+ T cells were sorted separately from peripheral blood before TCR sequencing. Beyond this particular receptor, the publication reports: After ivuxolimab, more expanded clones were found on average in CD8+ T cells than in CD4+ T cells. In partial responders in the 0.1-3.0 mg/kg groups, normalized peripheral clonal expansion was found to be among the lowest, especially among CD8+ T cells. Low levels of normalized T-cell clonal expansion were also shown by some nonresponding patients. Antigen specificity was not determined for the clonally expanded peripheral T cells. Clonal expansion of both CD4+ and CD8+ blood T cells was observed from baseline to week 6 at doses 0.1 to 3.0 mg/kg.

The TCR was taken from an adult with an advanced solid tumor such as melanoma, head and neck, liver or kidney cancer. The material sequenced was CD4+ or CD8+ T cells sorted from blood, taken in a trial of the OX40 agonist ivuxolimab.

The CDR3 region has the sequence CASSFSSGGVENEQFF. The DNA sequence is TGCGCCAGCAGCTTCTCATCAGGGGGCGTTGAGAATGAGCAGTTCTTC. The rearranged segments are TRBV5-1 and TRBJ2-1, with TRBD1 matching 8 junction bases. The germline V gene supplies CDR1 SGHRS and CDR2 YFSETQ. The CDR3 spans 16 residues, from the cysteine through the phenylalanine. Of all the DNA, just the CDR3 is kept, 48 bases in frame from base 1. Trimming accounts for 2 bases at V and 7 bases at J, while the number of junction bases matched to no gene is 11. The CDR3, completed at both ends by the reference TRBV5-1 and TRBJ2-1 genes, gives the full variable domain KAGVTQTPRYLIKTRGQQVTLSCSPISGHRSVSWYQQTPGQGLQFLFEYFSETQRNKGNFPGRFSGRQFSNSRSEMNVSTLELGDSALYLCASSFSSGGVENEQFFGPGTRLTVL.